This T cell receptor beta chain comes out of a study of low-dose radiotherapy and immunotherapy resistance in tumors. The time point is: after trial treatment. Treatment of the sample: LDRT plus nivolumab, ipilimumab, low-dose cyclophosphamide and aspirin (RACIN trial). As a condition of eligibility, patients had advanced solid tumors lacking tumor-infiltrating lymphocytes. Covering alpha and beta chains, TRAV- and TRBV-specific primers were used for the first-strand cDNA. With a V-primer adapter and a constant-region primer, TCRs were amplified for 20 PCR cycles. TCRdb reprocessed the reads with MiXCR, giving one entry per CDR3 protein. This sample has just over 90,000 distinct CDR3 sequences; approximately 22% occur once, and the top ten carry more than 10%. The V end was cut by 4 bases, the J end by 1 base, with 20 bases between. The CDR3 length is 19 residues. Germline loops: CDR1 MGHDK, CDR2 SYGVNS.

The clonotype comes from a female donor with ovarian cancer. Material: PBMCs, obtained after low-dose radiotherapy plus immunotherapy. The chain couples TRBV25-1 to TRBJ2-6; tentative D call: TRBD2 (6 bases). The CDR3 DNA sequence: TGTGCCAGCAGTGGTGTCACGGGACTGGGGGTTTCTGGGGCCAACGTCCTGACTTTC. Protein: CASSGVTGLGVSGANVLTF.